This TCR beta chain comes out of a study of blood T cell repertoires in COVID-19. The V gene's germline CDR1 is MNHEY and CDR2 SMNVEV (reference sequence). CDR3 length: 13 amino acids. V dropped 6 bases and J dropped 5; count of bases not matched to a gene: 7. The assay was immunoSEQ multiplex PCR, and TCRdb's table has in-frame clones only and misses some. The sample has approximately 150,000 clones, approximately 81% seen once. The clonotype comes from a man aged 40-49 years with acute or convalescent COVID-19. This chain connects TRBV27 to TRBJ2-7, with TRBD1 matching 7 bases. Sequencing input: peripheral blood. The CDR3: CASSLYRGHEQYF. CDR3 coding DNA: TGTGCCAGCAGCCTCTACAGGGGCCACGAGCAGTACTTC.